The subject of this entry is one T cell receptor beta chain. Its antigen is not known. The data derive from a study of T cell responses to AZD1222 COVID-19 vaccine. Study-wide results and limits: Among the donors, most were white British and more were female, and clonal diversity was possibly underestimated. CD4 TCRs covered the whole spike, strongest at regions 160-218 and 743-854.

Here immunoSEQ multiplex PCR was the method, and the copy in TCRdb shows in-frame clones only, minus some. The sample holds roughly 100,000 clones, under 90% seen once. From germline, CDR1 is MNHEY and CDR2 SVGEGT. The junction had 15 bases not matched to a gene; V was cut back by 5 bases and J by 10 bases. This CDR3 spans 15 amino acids. This TCR was sampled from an adult in good health. The chain carries TRBV6-2 or TRBV6-3 and TRBJ1-2; 8 bases match TRBD1. Sequenced here: peripheral blood, sampled on day 0 of AZD1222 vaccination. In DNA, the CDR3 is TGTGCCAGCAGTGATCGACAGGGGACTATCTTGGTCTACACCTTC. This gives the protein CASSDRQGTILVYTF.